The 15 T cell receptor beta chains given below trace back to one sample, sequenced in a study of cytomegalovirus exposure and HLA in healthy donors. In the PCR, 60 Vbeta and 13 Jbeta primers were used. The assay was immunoSEQ multiplex PCR, and TCRdb's table has in-frame clones only and misses some. Of fewer than 250,000 clones in the sample, 70% to 80% were seen once. Sequencing input: PBMCs. These receptors were collected from a male donor in good health and CMV-seronegative.

This clone was seen a few times. The chain carries TRBV2 and TRBJ1-1; D perhaps matches TRBD1 (5 bases). V dropped 6 bases and J dropped 5 bases, with 16 bases sitting between them. CDR3 length: 14 amino acids. Germline lookup yields CDR1 SNHLY and CDR2 FYNNEI. CDR3 sequence reads: CASSASGVSTEAFF. The DNA of the CDR3 is TGTGCCAGCAGCGCCTCGGGGGTTAGTACTGAAGCTTTCTTT.

This clone was observed once. The chain has TRBV14 and TRBJ2-3; D remains unclear. Germline V gene lookup returns CDR1 SGHDN and CDR2 FVKESK. Trimming removed 0 bases at V and 5 bases at J, with 6 bases between. The CDR3 sequence is 13 residues long. The CDR3 here is CASSQELGDTQYF. The CDR3 DNA sequence: TGTGCCAGCAGCCAAGAACTCGGAGATACGCAGTATTTT.

The CDR3 region has the DNA TGTGCCAGCAGCTTTACGGGGGCTAGCGGGGTCAACACCGGGGAGCTGTTTTTT. It yields the protein CASSFTGASGVNTGELFF. The chain employs TRBV7-9 and TRBJ2-2; 9 bases line up with TRBD2. Looked up from germline, CDR1 is SEHNR and CDR2 is FQNEAQ (reference sequence). V shed 3 bases, J shed 2 bases, and the junction held 10 bases outside the gene matches. The CDR3 contains 18 residues. Filled out from reference TRBV7-9 and TRBJ2-2, the complete variable domain reads DTGVSQNPRHKITKRGQNVTFRCDPISEHNRLYWYRQTLGQGPEFLTYFQNEAQLEKSRLLSDRFSAERPKGSFSTLEIQRTEQGDSAMYLCASSFTGASGVNTGELFFGEGSRLTVL.

The CDR3 loop is CAWSVRGPNTIYF. Written as DNA, the CDR3 is TGTGCCTGGAGTGTTAGGGGGCCAAACACCATATATTTT. This rearrangement joins TRBV30 to TRBJ1-3, with 7 bases that match TRBD1. Germline loops: CDR1 GTSNPN, CDR2 SVGIG (reference sequence). The CDR3 spans 13 residues. Trimming removed 0 bases from V and 6 bases from J; junction bases left unmatched: 2.

The chain is built from TRBV6-5 and TRBJ2-7, with 7 bases fitting TRBD2. The CDR3 loop spans 15 amino acids. Germline CDR1 and CDR2: MNHEY and SVGAGI. Losses at the gene ends were 2 bases for V and 3 bases for J; bases not matched to a gene: 7. The DNA of the CDR3 is TGTGCCAGCAGTTACGAGGCTAGCGGATTCTACGAGCAGTACTTC. Residues: CASSYEASGFYEQYF.

This clone showed up just once. This chain uses TRBV7-6 with TRBJ2-5; no firm D call. Trimming removed 3 bases at V and 7 bases at J, with 6 bases between. CDR1 SGHVS and CDR2 FNYEAQ come from the germline V gene. The CDR3 consists of 11 residues. In nucleotides, the CDR3 is TGTGCCAGCAGCTTCTCGGGGACCCAGTACTTC. Residues: CASSFSGTQYF.

The genes are TRBV20-1 and TRBJ2-7; D is ambiguous. The V gene lost 3 bases and the J gene lost 2 bases, with 5 bases spanning the gap. CDR1 DFQATT and CDR2 SNEGSKA come from the germline V gene (reference sequence). The CDR3 length is 11 residues. The CDR3 DNA reads TGCAGTGCTAGGTCTCCCTACGAGCAGTACTTC. As protein: CSARSPYEQYF.

This clone was recorded once. The V gene is TRBV4-1, the J gene TRBJ1-1, with D unclear. Trimming took off 4 bases at V and 5 bases at J, with 11 bases between the two ends. This CDR3 comprises 13 residues. Germline V gene sequence: CDR1 MGHRA, CDR2 YSYEKL. The CDR3 sequence: CASSRTGETEAFF. As DNA, the CDR3 is TGCGCCAGCAGCCGAACCGGGGAAACTGAAGCTTTCTTT.

The V and J genes are TRBV2 and TRBJ1-2, with a possible D match to TRBD1 (6 bases). Germline CDR1 is SNHLY and CDR2 is FYNNEI. V was cut by 5 bases and J by 3 bases, with 13 bases left in between. The CDR3 is 14 amino acids. This CDR3 is CASSFAGADYGYTF. The CDR3 region has the DNA TGTGCCAGCAGTTTTGCAGGGGCGGACTATGGCTACACCTTC.

J is TRBJ1-2 and V is TRBV19; possibly TRBD1 for D (5 bases). Germline V lookup: CDR1 LNHDA, CDR2 SQIVND (reference sequence). Trimming stripped 6 bases from V and 0 bases from J, with 11 bases between. This CDR3 spans 14 amino acids. The CDR3 DNA sequence: TGTGCCAGTAGAAAAGGGGAAACTAACTATGGCTACACCTTC. Encoded protein: CASRKGETNYGYTF.

This clone is a singleton in its sample. The chain has TRBV19 and TRBJ1-2, with TRBD1 matching over 7 bases. The CDR3 has 19 amino acids. Germline CDR1 and CDR2: LNHDA and SQIVND (reference sequence). V lost 0 bases to trimming and J lost 2 bases; unmatched junction nucleotides: 15. The CDR3 bases are TGTGCCAGTAGTATAGATGGAGAGACCGGGACAGCCTTCAACTATGGCTACACCTTC. Protein product: CASSIDGETGTAFNYGYTF.

This chain links TRBV4-1 with TRBJ2-5; no reliable D call. The tail of the sequence fits TRBJ2-7 better, so the J call may be wrong. The CDR3 is 14 amino acids. Per germline, CDR1 MGHRA and CDR2 YSYEKL. In DNA, the CDR3 is TGCGCCAGCAGCCAAGATGCTAGCTCCTACGAGCAGTACTTC. Encoded protein: CASSQDASSYEQYF.

This clone showed up just a few times. The chain links TRBV6-5 to TRBJ1-2, with D maybe TRBD1 (6 bases). V dropped 6 bases and J dropped 8 bases, with 13 bases sitting between them. Germline values: CDR1 MNHEY, CDR2 SVGAGI. The CDR3 has 12 residues. CDR3: CASRSYRVGYTF. CDR3 DNA sequence: TGTGCCAGCAGGTCCTACAGGGTGGGCTACACCTTC.

On this clone: The same CDR3 is also encoded by other DNA sequences in this sample. The V gene is TRBV11-2, the J gene TRBJ2-7; TRBD1 agrees at 7 bases. The ends lost 1 base at V and 2 bases at J; junction bases unmatched: 2. The length of the CDR3 is 14 residues. The germline V gene has CDR1 SGHAT and CDR2 FQNNGV. This chain's CDR3 is CASSLGTGAYEQYF. The CDR3 DNA is TGTGCCAGCAGCTTAGGTACAGGGGCCTACGAGCAGTACTTC.

This clone was detected a few times. The CDR3 DNA reads as TGTGCCAGCAGTTGGGCGGAACAGGGAAAAAAGGGCTACACCTTC. Protein sequence: CASSWAEQGKKGYTF. This chain connects TRBV6-5 to TRBJ1-2; possible D gene TRBD1, 6 bases. CDR3 length: 15 residues. V was shortened by 4 bases and J by 8 bases, with 20 bases between the two germline ends. Germline CDR1 MNHEY, CDR2 SVGAGI.